This entry lists 2 T cell receptor beta chains sequenced from one sample in a study of CD8 T cells in Susac syndrome. About 0.45 to 1 ug RNA was reverse transcribed with random hexamers. TCRdb ran MiXCR on the immunoSEQ multiplex PCR reads and lists one entry per CDR3 protein. Among hundreds of thousands of distinct CDR3 sequences, 90% to 96% were seen once, and the ten largest hold 0.1%. The source material was CD4+ T cells from PBMCs. The receptors were gathered from a human donor with Susac syndrome.

The chain recombines TRBV12-3 or TRBV12-4 with TRBJ2-1; tentative D call: TRBD2 (6 bases). The CDR3 loop spans 14 amino acids. Trimming pared 8 bases from V and 3 bases from J, leaving 14 bases between. CDR3 coding DNA: TGTGCCAGCGGTCAGGGACTGAGCTACAATGAGCAGTTCTTC. It specifies CASGQGLSYNEQFF.

The CDR3 loop reads CASSPRTSANNEQFF. Written as DNA, the CDR3 is TGTGCCAGCAGCCCGAGGACTAGCGCTAACAATGAGCAGTTCTTC. This sequence joins TRBV11-3 and TRBJ2-1; 9 bases are a match to TRBD2. The germline V gene encodes CDR1 SGHNT and CDR2 YENEEA. CDR3 length equals 15 residues. V dropped 5 bases and J dropped 5; count of bases not matched to a gene: 7.